A selection of T cell receptor beta chains follows, all from one sample in a study of cytomegalovirus exposure and HLA in healthy donors. Method: immunoSEQ multiplex PCR; TCRdb's copy keeps in-frame clones and lacks some. The data contain 200,000 to 250,000 clones, around 87% of them singletons. The specimen was PBMCs. These receptors were collected from a woman between 18 and 29 years old in good health and CMV-seropositive. The CDR3 runs from the conserved cysteine through the conserved F or W. A D gene is named only where the DNA matches it firmly. Clone size is shown for a subset of rows, as once, few, many or a class of expanded clone.

cdr3_nt,cdr3_aa,clone_size,v_call,d_call,j_call
TGTGCCAGCAGTAGGGGACAAGTAGGAAATCAGCCCCAGCATTTT,CASSRGQVGNQPQHF,-,TRBV6-5,-,TRBJ1-5
TGCGCCAGCAGCGTATTCCCGGGGGGGACAGCCACCTACGAGCAGTACTTC,CASSVFPGGTATYEQYF,-,TRBV5-1,-,TRBJ2-7
TGTGCCAGCAGGTCCACAGGGCACTGGTACGAGCAGTACTTC,CASRSTGHWYEQYF,-,TRBV28,-,TRBJ2-7
TGTGCCAGCAGGAGGGAGGTGGGTGAAAAACTGTTTTTT,CASRREVGEKLFF,-,TRBV2,-,TRBJ1-4
TGTGCCAGCTCACCACAGGGGGTGTTGGAGACCCAGTACTTC,CASSPQGVLETQYF,-,TRBV18,-,TRBJ2-5
TGTGCCAGCAGTAATCAGGGAATCTATGGCTACACCTTC,CASSNQGIYGYTF,-,TRBV6-5,-,TRBJ1-2
TGTGCCAGCAGCAGGGGGTTCGGACTAGCAGTATACGAGCAGTACTTC,CASSRGFGLAVYEQYF,-,TRBV28,-,TRBJ2-7
TGCGCCAGCAGCTCAACAGGGGGTGCAGATACGCAGTATTTT,CASSSTGGADTQYF,-,TRBV5-1,TRBD1,TRBJ2-3
TGTGCCAGCAGTACCCTCCCGGGACAGGGAGCAGATACGCAGTATTTT,CASSTLPGQGADTQYF,many,TRBV27,TRBD1,TRBJ2-3
TGTGCCAGCAGTTTAGTAGCGGGAGTAGGCGAGCAGTACTTC,CASSLVAGVGEQYF,-,TRBV27,TRBD2,TRBJ2-7